This TCR beta chain is drawn from a study of blood T cell repertoires in COVID-19. This CDR3 has 14 amino acids. Trimming left V 2 bases short and J 0 bases short, with 4 bases between. Germline-derived CDR1 and CDR2 are SGHAT and FQDESV (reference sequence). Repertoires were generated with immunoSEQ multiplex PCR, while TCRdb's copy carries only in-frame clones and drops some. This table holds a few hundred thousand clones, around 86% found once. This rearrangement joins TRBV11-1 to TRBJ1-4; D call uncertain. The sequence was collected from a man at least 80 years old with acute or convalescent COVID-19. Material for sequencing was peripheral blood. The CDR3 DNA reads TGTGCCAGCAGCTTATCTACAACTAATGAAAAACTGTTTTTT. Amino acid sequence: CASSLSTTNEKLFF.